This T cell receptor beta chain was retrieved from a study of T cell clonotyping in hematopoietic cell transplantation. Study observations and caveats: Few recipient clonotypes overlapped donors; over 95% were de novo at given depth. Recipient TCR diversity dropped after transplant; expanded clonotypes rose from day 30 to 180. Broader posttransplant TCR repertoire diversity was predicted by graft donor and pretransplant recipient Inverse Simpson Index values.

As for this clone: Its antigen is unidentified.

There are 14 residues in the CDR3. V lost 5 bases and J lost 4, with 15 bases in between. The germline V gene encodes CDR1 SNHLY and CDR2 FYNNEI. Clones were sequenced by immunoSEQ multiplex PCR, and TCRdb holds only the in-frame ones, with some missing. The profile shows fewer than 80,000 clones, 94% of them singletons. The gene calls are TRBV2 and TRBJ2-7, with D perhaps given as TRBD1 or TRBD2 (5 bases each). The sequencing input was peripheral blood mononuclear cells. The clonotype originates from a man aged 45-65 years in good health. Some clones in this sample may be carry-over from other donors' samples. Written as DNA, the CDR3 is TGTGCCAGCAGTAGCCTTGGGGACGTTTACGAGCAGTACTTC. The encoded protein is CASSSLGDVYEQYF.